Each of the 17 T cell receptor beta chains below was sequenced from the same sample in a study of blood T cell repertoires in COVID-19. Profiling relied on immunoSEQ multiplex PCR, and the TCRdb table lists in-frame clones only, not all of them. This repertoire shows about 65,000 clones, approximately 80% found once; its top ten account for around 9.6%. The source material was peripheral blood. These receptor sequences come from a man aged 45-60 years with COVID-19, enrolled during active disease.

The chain couples TRBV6-2 or TRBV6-3 to TRBJ2-5; TRBD1 aligns across 7 bases. The CDR3 sequence is 13 residues long. V lost 6 bases and J lost 8; bases outside the gene matches: 9. Germline CDR1 and CDR2: MNHEY and SVGEGT. CDR3 sequence reads: CASSSQGVSTQYF. The CDR3 DNA sequence: TGTGCCAGCAGCTCTCAGGGGGTTAGCACCCAGTACTTC.

The rearrangement links TRBV20-1 to TRBJ2-1, with D perhaps matching TRBD2 (5 bases). The length of the CDR3 is 10 residues. Germline CDR1 is DFQATT and CDR2 is SNEGSKA (reference sequence). The CDR3 reads CSAIGVGQFF. CDR3 nucleotides: TGCAGCGCCATCGGGGTAGGGCAGTTCTTC.

The V gene is TRBV18, the J gene TRBJ2-7; a possible D gene is TRBD1 (5 bases). Trimming left V 3 bases short and J 1 base short, with 7 bases between. CDR1 KGHSH and CDR2 LQKENI come from the germline V gene. CDR3 length: 13 amino acids. In DNA form, the CDR3 reads TGTGCCAGCTCACCTACAGGTTCCTACGAGCAGTACTTC. Protein: CASSPTGSYEQYF.

This chain joins TRBV7-2 and TRBJ2-1; D is perhaps TRBD2 (5 bases). Germline V gene sequence: CDR1 SGHTA, CDR2 FQGNSA. CDR3 size: 15 residues. V was shortened by 1 base and J by 5 bases, with 12 bases between the two germline ends. The CDR3 DNA follows: TGTGCCAGCAGCTTAGATTGGCGGGCGAACAATGAGCAGTTCTTC. This gives the protein CASSLDWRANNEQFF. The entire variable domain, with the rest obtained from reference TRBV7-2 and TRBJ2-1, is as follows: GAGVSQSPSNKVTEKGKDVELRCDPISGHTALYWYRQSLGQGLEFLIYFQGNSAPDKSGLPSDRFSAERTGGSVSTLTIQRTQQEDSAVYLCASSLDWRANNEQFFGPGTRLTVL.

This chain links TRBV6-5 with TRBJ2-7; 9 nucleotides line up with TRBD1. Looked up from germline, CDR1 is MNHEY and CDR2 is SVGAGI. CDR3 size: 14 residues. V dropped 0 bases and J dropped 3; count of bases not matched to a gene: 0. The CDR3 is CASSYSTGGYEQYF. The CDR3 nucleotides are TGTGCCAGCAGTTACTCGACAGGGGGCTACGAGCAGTACTTC.

The V call is TRBV6-5, the J call TRBJ1-5; maybe TRBD1 (5 bases). Trimming stripped 0 bases from V and 7 bases from J, with 7 bases between. CDR3 length equals 13 residues. CDR1 is MNHEY and CDR2 is SVGAGI in the germline V gene. The CDR3 spells CASSYSGLQPQHF. The CDR3 nucleotides are TGTGCCAGCAGTTACTCGGGACTCCAGCCCCAGCATTTT.

The chain is built from TRBV6-1 and TRBJ2-1; 7 nucleotides match TRBD1. V trimming: 3 bases; J trimming: 7 bases; junction bases outside the gene matches: 9. The CDR3 length is 15 residues. CDR1 is MNHNS and CDR2 is SASEGT in the germline V gene. CDR3 bases: TGTGCCAGCAGTGATATCCGGGACAGCCGTAATGAGCAGTTCTTC. Amino acid sequence: CASSDIRDSRNEQFF.

The J gene is TRBJ2-7, the V gene TRBV10-3; TRBD1 matches 11 bases. Germline V gene lookup returns CDR1 ENHRY and CDR2 SYGVKD. Losses at the gene ends were 0 bases for V and 5 bases for J; bases not matched to a gene: 12. This CDR3 is 18 amino acids long. The CDR3 protein is CAISESNAGTGGLDEQYF. CDR3 sequence (DNA): TGTGCCATCAGTGAGTCAAATGCTGGGACAGGGGGTTTGGACGAGCAGTACTTC.

V gene TRBV18 combines with J gene TRBJ2-7; TRBD2 aligns across 9 bases. Germline V gives CDR1 KGHSH, CDR2 LQKENI. The CDR3 has 14 residues. The junction had 3 bases not matched to a gene; V was cut back by 2 bases and J by 4 bases. The CDR3 sequence is CASSPAGGSYEQYF. CDR3 DNA: TGTGCCAGCTCACCAGCGGGAGGGTCGTACGAGCAGTACTTC.

The chain is built from TRBV18 and TRBJ2-6; perhaps TRBD2 as D (5 bases). This CDR3 comprises 16 residues. The ends were cut back, 6 bases at V and 0 bases at J, with 12 bases in the middle. Germline lookup yields CDR1 KGHSH and CDR2 LQKENI. CDR3: CASSPRRDSGANVLTF. The DNA of the CDR3 is TGTGCCAGCTCCCCCCGACGGGACTCTGGGGCCAACGTCCTGACTTTC.

The V call is TRBV6-5, the J call TRBJ2-7; D is possibly TRBD1 (6 bases). Germline V gives CDR1 MNHEY, CDR2 SVGAGI. The CDR3 spans 14 residues. The ends were cut back, 4 bases at V and 8 bases at J, with 18 bases in the middle. The CDR3 loop is CASSSGTRSGQQYF. CDR3 nucleotide sequence: TGTGCCAGCAGTTCAGGGACAAGGTCCGGACAGCAGTACTTC.

This sequence joins TRBV30 and TRBJ1-2, with D tentatively TRBD1 (6 bases). Germline-derived CDR1 and CDR2 are GTSNPN and SVGIG (reference sequence). Trimming took off 2 bases at V and 5 bases at J, with 15 bases between the two ends. The CDR3 has 14 amino acids. The CDR3 nucleotides are TGTGCCTGGAGTCCTGGGGGGGGCAGGTATGGCTACACCTTC. It encodes CAWSPGGGRYGYTF. The entire variable domain, with the rest obtained from reference TRBV30 and TRBJ1-2, is as follows: SQTIHQWPATLVQPVGSPLSLECTVEGTSNPNLYWYRQAAGRGLQLLFYSVGIGQISSEVPQNLSASRPQDRQFILSSKKLLLSDSGFYLCAWSPGGGRYGYTFGSGTRLTVV.

The genes are TRBV3-1 (or the pseudogene TRBV3-2) and TRBJ2-7; TRBD1 might be the D (5 bases). Trimming took 4 bases from V and 7 from J, leaving 17 bases between them. Looked up from germline, CDR1 is LGHDT and CDR2 is YNNKEL (reference sequence). The CDR3 consists of 14 residues. CDR3: CASSPRVAASEQYF. The CDR3 coding sequence is TGTGCCAGCAGCCCCAGGGTGGCCGCAAGTGAGCAGTACTTC.

The V gene is TRBV28, the J gene TRBJ2-1; 10 nucleotides align to TRBD1. Trimming took 4 bases from V and 2 from J; bases not matched to a gene: 11. There are 18 residues in the CDR3. Per germline, CDR1 MDHEN and CDR2 SYDVKM. CDR3 nucleotides: TGTGCCAGCAGTTCCACGCGTCCCGGGACAGGGGCCTACAATGAGCAGTTCTTC. This translates into CASSSTRPGTGAYNEQFF.

The genes are TRBV6-5 and TRBJ2-1; possibly TRBD1 for D (5 bases). With 4 bases removed from V and 2 bases from J, the gap between germline ends came to 6 bases. Germline V gene lookup returns CDR1 MNHEY and CDR2 SVGAGI. The CDR3 has 13 residues. The CDR3 loop is CASSSGPYNEQFF. DNA of the CDR3: TGTGCCAGCAGTTCAGGGCCCTACAATGAGCAGTTCTTC.

This chain connects TRBV7-9 to TRBJ2-1, with TRBD1 matching over 8 bases. The length of the CDR3 is 14 residues. V gave up 5 bases and J gave up 5 bases; unmatched junction bases: 5. Germline V CDR1 and CDR2: SEHNR, FQNEAQ (reference sequence). The CDR3 nucleotides are TGTGCCAGCAGCCCCGGACAGGGAAACAATGAGCAGTTCTTC. It translates to CASSPGQGNNEQFF. Looking up the rest from reference TRBV7-9 and TRBJ2-1 gives the full variable domain: DTGVSQNPRHKITKRGQNVTFRCDPISEHNRLYWYRQTLGQGPEFLTYFQNEAQLEKSRLLSDRFSAERPKGSFSTLEIQRTEQGDSAMYLCASSPGQGNNEQFFGPGTRLTVL.

CDR3 sequence reads: CASSYVGVAVYEQYF. As DNA, the CDR3 is TGTGCCAGCAGTTACGTCGGAGTAGCAGTATACGAGCAGTACTTC. This sequence joins TRBV6-5 and TRBJ2-7; D not resolved. Trimming stripped 2 bases from V and 4 bases from J, with 15 bases between. The germline V gene encodes CDR1 MNHEY and CDR2 SVGAGI. The CDR3 sequence is 15 residues long.